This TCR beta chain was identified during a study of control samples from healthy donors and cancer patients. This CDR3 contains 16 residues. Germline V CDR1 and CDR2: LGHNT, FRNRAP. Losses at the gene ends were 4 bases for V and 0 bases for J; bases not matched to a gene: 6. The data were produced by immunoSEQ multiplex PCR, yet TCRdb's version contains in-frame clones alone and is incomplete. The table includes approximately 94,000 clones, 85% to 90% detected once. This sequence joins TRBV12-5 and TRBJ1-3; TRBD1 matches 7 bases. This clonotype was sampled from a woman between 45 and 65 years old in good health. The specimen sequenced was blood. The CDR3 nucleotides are TGTGCTAGTGGTTCCCCGAACAGGGGCTCTGGAAACACCATATATTTT. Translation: CASGSPNRGSGNTIYF.